Below, 27 T cell receptor beta chains from the same sample are listed, as sequenced in a study of cytomegalovirus exposure and HLA in healthy donors. 60 Vbeta and 13 Jbeta primers were used in PCR. Generated by immunoSEQ multiplex PCR, the TCRdb table keeps only in-frame clones and is missing some. The sample records more than 200,000 clones, roughly 80% being singletons. The material sequenced was PBMCs. Receptor source: a man aged 35 to 55 in good health and CMV-seronegative.

Of note for this clone: The limits of the CDR3 on the DNA are not certain, so only TCRdb's listed CDR3 is given. The V call is TRBV4-1, the J call TRBJ2-1; the table's D call, TRBD1, was not checked against the DNA. Termini included, the CDR3 measures 12 amino acids. Germline CDR1 MGHRA, CDR2 YSYEKL. The CDR3 region is CASSQEVGQGIF.

The CDR3 is CASSVGQGGNSPLHF. CDR3 nucleotides: TGTGCCAGCAGCGTGGGACAGGGGGGAAATTCACCCCTCCACTTT. The chain carries TRBV9 and TRBJ1-6; 11 bases map to TRBD1. Trimming removed 2 bases from V and 7 bases from J; junction bases left unmatched: 2. The CDR3 consists of 15 residues. Germline CDR1 reads SGDLS; CDR2 reads YYNGEE.

In this sample, this clone turned up a few times. The gene calls are TRBV6-5 and TRBJ1-4, with D perhaps matching TRBD1 (5 bases). CDR3 length equals 14 residues. Trimming shortened V by 7 bases and J by 5 bases, and 14 bases separated the two germline ends. The V gene's germline CDR1 is MNHEY and CDR2 SVGAGI. CDR3: CASTRTRTNEKLFF. In DNA form, the CDR3 reads TGTGCCAGCACCCGGACAAGAACCAATGAAAAACTGTTTTTT.

The count of this clone is one. V is TRBV5-1 and J is TRBJ2-2; 7 bases fit TRBD2. Germline values: CDR1 SGHRS, CDR2 YFSETQ. This CDR3 spans 18 amino acids. Trimming removed 0 bases from V and 0 bases from J; junction bases left unmatched: 8. The CDR3 DNA reads as TGCGCCAGCAGCTTGGCCTTAGCGGGCTCCGCGAACACCGGGGAGCTGTTTTTT. Translating gives CASSLALAGSANTGELFF.

This clone was detected only a few times. The CDR3, as DNA: TGCGCCAGCAGTCGACTGACCGGGGAGCTGTTTTTT. It yields the protein CASSRLTGELFF. The chain joins TRBV4-1 to TRBJ2-2, with D unclear. The CDR3 sequence is 12 residues long. Per germline, CDR1 MGHRA and CDR2 YSYEKL. V dropped 6 bases and J dropped 5 bases, with 7 bases sitting between them.

In its sample, this clone was seen a few times. J is TRBJ1-1 and V is TRBV7-9, with D possibly being TRBD1 (6 bases). Trimming stripped 1 base from V and 3 bases from J, with 6 bases between. The CDR3 is 13 amino acids. Germline CDR1 and CDR2: SEHNR and FQNEAQ (reference sequence). Written as DNA, the CDR3 is TGTGCCAGCAGCTTAGACAGGGACACTGAAGCTTTCTTT. This translates into CASSLDRDTEAFF.

Worth noting for this clone: The same CDR3 arises from other DNA sequences in this sample as well. The V call is TRBV5-1, the J call TRBJ1-1, with D possibly matching TRBD1 (6 bases). The CDR3 consists of 12 residues. The germline CDR1 and CDR2 sequences are SGHRS and YFSETQ. The V and J ends lost 2 bases and 5 bases respectively, with 7 bases between them. This chain's CDR3 is CASSFTGTEAFF. In nucleotides, the CDR3 is TGCGCCAGCAGCTTTACAGGGACTGAAGCTTTCTTT.

The V call is TRBV4-1, the J call TRBJ2-6; no reliable D call. The ends were cut back, 1 base at V and 7 bases at J, with 11 bases in the middle. CDR3 length: 15 amino acids. Germline assignment: CDR1 MGHRA and CDR2 YSYEKL. DNA of the CDR3: TGCGCCAGCAGCCAAGTTGGTCAGATAGCCAACGTCCTGACTTTC. Protein product: CASSQVGQIANVLTF.

The rearrangement uses TRBV6-1 and TRBJ2-2, with D unclear. V was trimmed by 7 bases and J by 6 bases, leaving 6 bases between them. This CDR3 has 11 residues. CDR1 is MNHNS, CDR2 SASEGT, per germline. CDR3 region: CASTAAGELFF. The CDR3 region has the DNA TGTGCCAGCACCGCAGCCGGGGAGCTGTTTTTT.

The V gene is TRBV9, the J gene TRBJ1-4; D unresolved. V was clipped by 0 bases and J by 8 bases, with 11 bases between them. The CDR3 has 14 amino acids. The V gene's germline CDR1 is SGDLS and CDR2 YYNGEE. The CDR3 loop reads CASSVASRSEKLFF. In DNA form, the CDR3 reads TGTGCCAGCAGCGTAGCGTCCCGGTCCGAAAAACTGTTTTTT.

This clone appeared a single time. The genes are TRBV5-1 and TRBJ2-1, with TRBD1 as a possible D gene (5 bases). Germline V gene data show CDR1 as SGHRS and CDR2 as YFSETQ. This CDR3 has 15 residues. V was cut by 4 bases and J by 3 bases, with 14 bases left in between. The CDR3 region is CASSLQTAIYNEQFF. DNA of the CDR3: TGCGCCAGCAGCCTACAGACAGCAATCTACAATGAGCAGTTCTTC.

The V call is TRBV5-4, the J call TRBJ2-7; 9 nucleotides agree with TRBD1. V shed 0 bases, J shed 1 base, and the junction held 8 bases outside the gene matches. This CDR3 region has 17 residues. CDR1 and CDR2 from the germline V gene are SGHNT and YYREEE (reference sequence). CDR3 in DNA: TGTGCCAGCAGCTTGGTTTCTGGGACAGGGCGATCCTACGAGCAGTACTTC. Amino acid sequence: CASSLVSGTGRSYEQYF.

The chain couples TRBV5-1 to TRBJ1-1; 7 nucleotides match TRBD1. V shed 5 bases and J 0 bases; nucleotides not matched to a gene: 4. The CDR3 runs to 14 residues. Germline V gene lookup returns CDR1 SGHRS and CDR2 YFSETQ. The CDR3 DNA follows: TGCGCCAGCAGACGGGACAGTTTGAACACTGAAGCTTTCTTT. Translating it yields CASRRDSLNTEAFF.

This chain links TRBV15 with TRBJ2-3, with D possibly TRBD2 on 5 matching bases. Germline CDR1 is LNHNV and CDR2 is YYDKDF (reference sequence). The V gene lost 4 bases and the J gene lost 1 base, with 9 bases spanning the gap. The CDR3 runs 14 residues. In nucleotides, the CDR3 is TGTGCCACCAGCAATGAGGGAGGCACAGATACGCAGTATTTT. As protein: CATSNEGGTDTQYF.

The CDR3 DNA reads as TGTGCCAGCAGCTTATTAGAGCTAGCGGGGAGTCGGGATACGCAGTATTTT. It is translated as CASSLLELAGSRDTQYF. The J gene is TRBJ2-3, the V gene TRBV13; 9 nucleotides line up with TRBD2. V was clipped by 2 bases and J by 6 bases; unmatched bases: 12. The CDR3 covers 17 residues. Looked up from germline, CDR1 is PRHDT and CDR2 is FYEKMQ (reference sequence).

In this sample, this clone turned up a few times. The gene calls are TRBV7-2 and TRBJ2-7, with 8 bases that match TRBD2. The germline CDR1 and CDR2 sequences are SGHTA and FQGNSA. The CDR3 consists of 13 residues. V trimming: 5 bases; J trimming: 5 bases; junction bases outside the gene matches: 5. CDR3 amino acids: CASSASGSDEQYF. The CDR3 nucleotides are TGTGCCAGCAGCGCAAGCGGGAGCGACGAGCAGTACTTC.

This clone was observed once. This sequence joins TRBV7-9 and TRBJ1-5; D is perhaps TRBD1 (5 bases). Per the germline V gene, CDR1 is SEHNR and CDR2 is FQNEAQ (reference sequence). CDR3 length equals 13 residues. V lost 7 bases and J 5 bases, leaving 12 bases between the germline ends. CDR3 sequence reads: CASTLGRDQPQHF. In DNA, the CDR3 is TGTGCCAGCACTTTGGGCAGGGATCAGCCCCAGCATTTT.

This clone has only a few counts. The rearrangement uses TRBV6-1 and TRBJ2-7; maybe TRBD2 (5 bases). CDR3 length equals 15 residues. V was shortened by 3 bases and J by 0 bases, with 12 bases between the two germline ends. Germline assignment: CDR1 MNHNS and CDR2 SASEGT. CDR3 sequence (DNA): TGTGCCAGCAGTGACCAGCCGGGGAGCTCCTACGAGCAGTACTTC. Its protein is CASSDQPGSSYEQYF.

This chain links TRBV19 with TRBJ2-1; 10 bases are a match to TRBD2. V dropped 3 bases and J dropped 4; count of bases not matched to a gene: 6. Per the germline V gene, CDR1 is LNHDA and CDR2 is SQIVND (reference sequence). There are 16 residues in the CDR3. The CDR3 nucleotides read TGTGCCAGTAGTATGGCAAGCGGGAGGGCTTACAATGAGCAGTTCTTC. This gives the protein CASSMASGRAYNEQFF.

The chain uses TRBV5-1 and TRBJ2-7, with a tentative D call TRBD1 (6 bases). With 2 bases removed from V and 9 bases from J, the gap between germline ends came to 12 bases. CDR1 is SGHRS, CDR2 YFSETQ, per germline. The CDR3 loop spans 12 amino acids. The CDR3 reads CASSFTGIRQYF. The CDR3 DNA is TGCGCCAGCAGCTTCACAGGGATAAGGCAGTACTTC.

This clone appeared a few times. The V call is TRBV28, the J call TRBJ2-7, with D possibly matching TRBD1 (5 bases). The CDR3 has 12 amino acids. Germline-derived CDR1 and CDR2 are MDHEN and SYDVKM. V lost 5 bases to trimming and J lost 2 bases, with 7 bases between them. CDR3 DNA sequence: TGTGCCAGCAGTACGGACACCTACGAGCAGTACTTC. Encoded protein: CASSTDTYEQYF.

The chain uses TRBV6-1 and TRBJ1-5; 9 nucleotides agree with TRBD1. Germline CDR1 and CDR2: MNHNS and SASEGT. This CDR3 region has 16 residues. Trimming cost V 6 bases and J 7 bases; bases outside gene matches: 13. The CDR3 is CASSESTGGERQPQHF. The CDR3 nucleotides are TGTGCCAGCAGCGAATCGACAGGGGGGGAACGGCAGCCCCAGCATTTT.

The V gene is TRBV18, the J gene TRBJ2-5; D possibly corresponds to TRBD2 (5 bases). Between the trimmed V and J ends, which lost 5 bases and 4 bases, there was a span of 14 bases. In germline, CDR1 is KGHSH, CDR2 LQKENI. The CDR3 spans 14 residues. DNA for the CDR3: TGTGCCAGCTCAACAATAACTAGTCCAGAGACCCAGTACTTC. It specifies CASSTITSPETQYF.

This chain joins TRBV4-1 and TRBJ1-5; a weak D match, TRBD1 (6 bases). The CDR3 is 13 amino acids. Per the germline V gene, CDR1 is MGHRA and CDR2 is YSYEKL. The V end was cut by 0 bases, the J end by 6 bases, with 6 bases between. CDR3 coding DNA: TGCGCCAGCAGCCAAGAAGGGGGTCAGCCCCAGCATTTT. This encodes CASSQEGGQPQHF.

The V gene is TRBV30, the J gene TRBJ1-2; the match to TRBD1 covers 8 bases. Trimming at V came to 2 bases and at J to 4 bases, leaving 3 bases not matched to a gene. Germline V gives CDR1 GTSNPN, CDR2 SVGIG (reference sequence). This CDR3 has 13 amino acids. The CDR3 is CAWSLQGVYGYTF. The CDR3 DNA reads as TGTGCCTGGAGTTTACAGGGGGTCTATGGCTACACCTTC.

This clone was counted a few times. The chain is built from TRBV10-2 and TRBJ1-2; tentatively, D is TRBD1 (6 bases). There are 14 residues in the CDR3. Germline V gene data show CDR1 as WSHSY and CDR2 as SAAADI. V gave up 5 bases and J gave up 3 bases, with 13 bases separating them. CDR3 DNA: TGCGCCAGCAGTCCATCAGGGGTTTACTATGGCTACACCTTC. Translation gives CASSPSGVYYGYTF.

This clone was seen only once. The rearrangement links TRBV5-4 to TRBJ1-5; weak D call: TRBD1 (5 bases). The germline V and J ends were trimmed by 4 bases and 7 bases, with 15 bases remaining between them. This CDR3 is 14 amino acids long. Germline CDR1 is SGHNT and CDR2 is YYREEE (reference sequence). The CDR3 is CASSQEGVRQPQHF. The CDR3 coding sequence is TGTGCCAGCAGCCAAGAAGGGGTAAGGCAGCCCCAGCATTTT.